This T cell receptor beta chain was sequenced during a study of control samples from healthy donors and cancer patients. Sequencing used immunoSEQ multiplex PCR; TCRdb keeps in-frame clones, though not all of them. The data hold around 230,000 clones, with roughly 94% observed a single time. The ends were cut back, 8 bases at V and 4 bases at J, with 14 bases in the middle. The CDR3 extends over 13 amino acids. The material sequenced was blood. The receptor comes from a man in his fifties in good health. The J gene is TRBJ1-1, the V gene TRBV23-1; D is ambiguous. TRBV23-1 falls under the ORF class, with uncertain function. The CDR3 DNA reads TGCGCCAGCCTCATAGGGTGGAGCACTGAAGCTTTCTTT. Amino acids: CASLIGWSTEAFF.